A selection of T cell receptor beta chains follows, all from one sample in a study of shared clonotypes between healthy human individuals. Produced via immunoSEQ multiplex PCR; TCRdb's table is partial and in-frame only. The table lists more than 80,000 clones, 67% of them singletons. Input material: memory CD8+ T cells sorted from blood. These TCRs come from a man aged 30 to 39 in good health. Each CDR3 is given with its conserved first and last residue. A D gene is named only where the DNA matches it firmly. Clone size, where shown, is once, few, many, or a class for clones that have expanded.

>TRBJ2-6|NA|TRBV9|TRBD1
CASTLNRDRGSGANVLTF
TGTGCCAGCACCCTTAACCGGGACAGGGGGTCTGGGGCCAACGTCCTGACTTTC
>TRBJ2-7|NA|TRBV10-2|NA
CASSQSVEGSPYEQYF
TGCGCCAGCAGTCAAAGCGTAGAGGGTAGTCCCTACGAGCAGTACTTC
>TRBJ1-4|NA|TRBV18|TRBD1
CASSPPGQSNEKLFF
TGTGCCAGCTCACCACCGGGACAGTCTAATGAAAAACTGTTTTTT
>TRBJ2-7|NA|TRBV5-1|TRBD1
CASSWDRISYEQYF
TGCGCCAGCAGCTGGGACAGGATCTCCTACGAGCAGTACTTC
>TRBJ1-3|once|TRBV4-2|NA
CASSQVGGAAGNTIYF
TGTGCCAGCAGCCAAGTCGGGGGTGCCGCTGGAAACACCATATATTTT
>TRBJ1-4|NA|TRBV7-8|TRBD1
CASSSGTANEKLFF
TGTGCCAGCAGCTCGGGGACAGCAAATGAAAAACTGTTTTTT
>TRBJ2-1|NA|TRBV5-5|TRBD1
CASTGTGKYNEQFF
TGTGCCAGCACTGGGACAGGGAAATACAATGAGCAGTTCTTC
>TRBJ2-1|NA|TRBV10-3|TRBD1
CAITPDRGYNEQFF
TGTGCCATCACCCCAGACAGGGGCTACAATGAGCAGTTCTTC
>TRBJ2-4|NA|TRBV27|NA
CASSSGQLLAKNIQYF
TGTGCCAGCAGTTCGGGGCAGCTTCTAGCCAAAAACATTCAGTACTTC
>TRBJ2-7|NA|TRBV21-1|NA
CASSPDGTGDLYEQYF
TGTGCCAGCAGCCCCGATGGAACAGGGGATTTATACGAGCAGTACTTC
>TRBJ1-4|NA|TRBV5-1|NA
CASSQTKATNEKLFF
TGCGCCAGCAGCCAAACAAAGGCAACTAATGAAAAACTGTTTTTT
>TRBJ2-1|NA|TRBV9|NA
CASSVEAVSYNEQFF
TGTGCCAGCAGCGTAGAAGCGGTCTCCTACAATGAGCAGTTCTTC
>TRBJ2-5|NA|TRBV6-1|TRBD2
CASSDPDTSGSLKVETQYF
TGTGCCAGCAGTGACCCGGACACTAGCGGGAGCTTGAAAGTAGAGACCCAGTACTTC
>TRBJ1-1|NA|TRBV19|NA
CASSIHPPGSSQAFF
TGTGCCAGTAGTATCCATCCCCCAGGGTCTTCGCAAGCTTTCTTT
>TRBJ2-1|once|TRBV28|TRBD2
CASSATGLAGDNEQFF
TGTGCCAGCAGCGCAACGGGACTAGCGGGTGACAATGAGCAGTTCTTC
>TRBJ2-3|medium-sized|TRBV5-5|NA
CASSPTPPQWYF
TGTGCCAGCAGCCCCACCCCCCCACAGTGGTATTTT
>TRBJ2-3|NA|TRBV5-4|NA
CASSLDRGFTDTQYF
TGTGCCAGCAGCTTGGATCGGGGGTTCACAGATACGCAGTATTTT
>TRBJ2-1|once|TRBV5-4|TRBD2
CASSQNRGRAPDEQFF
TGTGCCAGCAGCCAGAACCGCGGGAGGGCCCCGGATGAGCAGTTCTTC
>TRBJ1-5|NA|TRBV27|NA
CASSLFARGGGPGNQPQHF
TGTGCCAGCAGTTTATTTGCGAGAGGGGGGGGCCCTGGTAATCAGCCCCAGCATTTT
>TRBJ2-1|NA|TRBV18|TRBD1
CASSQGAAYNEQFF
TGTGCCAGCTCTCAGGGGGCCGCCTACAATGAGCAGTTCTTC
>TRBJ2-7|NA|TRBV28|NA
CASSLWGSGDGEQYF
TGTGCCAGCAGTTTATGGGGGTCGGGTGATGGCGAGCAGTACTTC
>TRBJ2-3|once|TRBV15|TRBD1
CATSRDRQDTQYF
TGTGCCACCTCCCGGGACAGGCAAGATACGCAGTATTTT
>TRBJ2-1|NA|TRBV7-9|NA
CASSLAGSYNEQFF
TGTGCCAGCAGCTTGGCGGGATCCTACAATGAGCAGTTCTTC
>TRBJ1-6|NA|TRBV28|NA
CASRPGPYNSPLHF
TGTGCCAGCAGACCGGGACCTTATAATTCACCCCTCCACTTT
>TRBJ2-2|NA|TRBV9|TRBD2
CASSPRGVAGGTGELFF
TGTGCCAGCAGCCCCCGGGGGGTAGCGGGAGGTACCGGGGAGCTGTTTTTT
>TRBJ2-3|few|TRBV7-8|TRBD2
CASSSPSRRERGTDTQYF
TGTGCCAGCAGCTCACCTAGCAGGCGGGAGAGGGGCACAGATACGCAGTATTTT
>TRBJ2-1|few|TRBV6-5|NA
CASSQDMSSYNEQFF
TGTGCCAGCAGCCAAGACATGAGCTCCTACAATGAGCAGTTCTTC
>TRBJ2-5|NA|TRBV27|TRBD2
CASRPSGRQETQYF
TGTGCCAGCAGACCTAGCGGGAGGCAAGAGACCCAGTACTTC
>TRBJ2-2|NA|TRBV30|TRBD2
CAWRKIPGTSGRGTGELFF
TGTGCCTGGAGGAAAATCCCCGGGACTAGCGGGAGGGGGACCGGGGAGCTGTTTTTT
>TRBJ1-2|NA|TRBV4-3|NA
CASSQEIAGRDGYTF
TGCGCCAGCAGCCAAGAAATTGCGGGGCGGGATGGCTACACCTTC
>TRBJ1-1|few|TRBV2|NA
CASSTFPEAFF
TGTGCCAGCAGCACTTTCCCTGAAGCTTTCTTT
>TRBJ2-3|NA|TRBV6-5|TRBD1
CASSQWTGDTQYF
TGTGCCAGCAGCCAATGGACAGGAGATACGCAGTATTTT
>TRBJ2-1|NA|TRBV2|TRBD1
CASSDRGRKEGNEQFF
TGTGCCAGCAGTGACAGGGGGCGAAAGGAAGGGAATGAGCAGTTCTTC
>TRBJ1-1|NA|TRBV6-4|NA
CASSANENTEAFF
TGTGCCAGCAGTGCTAACGAGAACACTGAAGCTTTCTTT
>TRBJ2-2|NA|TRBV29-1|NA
CSGGPYTGELFF
TGCAGCGGAGGACCCTACACCGGGGAGCTGTTTTTT
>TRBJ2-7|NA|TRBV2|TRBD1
CASSSLGTEYEQYF
TGTGCCAGCAGTTCTCTGGGGACAGAATACGAGCAGTACTTC
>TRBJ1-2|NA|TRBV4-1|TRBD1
CASSTWDRGPYGYTF
TGCGCCAGCAGCACATGGGACAGAGGGCCCTATGGCTACACCTTC
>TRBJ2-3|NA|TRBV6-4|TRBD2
CASSGTSESDTQYF
TGTGCCAGCAGTGGGACTAGCGAGTCAGATACGCAGTATTTT
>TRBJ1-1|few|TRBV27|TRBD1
CASSRGTGRPEAFF
TGTGCCAGCAGTCGTGGGACAGGGAGGCCTGAAGCTTTCTTT
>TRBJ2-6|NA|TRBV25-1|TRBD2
CASSGEGKGSGANVLTF
TGTGCCAGCAGTGGGGAGGGAAAGGGCTCTGGGGCCAACGTCCTGACTTTC
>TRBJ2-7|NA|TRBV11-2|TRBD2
CASSAWTSPYEQYF
TGTGCCAGCAGCGCGTGGACTAGTCCCTACGAGCAGTACTTC
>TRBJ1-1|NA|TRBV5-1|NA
CASSLRGTTEAFF
TGCGCCAGCAGCTTGAGGGGGACAACTGAAGCTTTCTTT
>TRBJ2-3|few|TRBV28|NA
CASLRGGGSRTDTQYF
TGTGCCAGCCTGAGGGGGGGAGGTTCCCGCACAGATACGCAGTATTTT
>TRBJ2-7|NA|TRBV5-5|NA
CASSLAGLRYEQYF
TGTGCCAGCAGCTTGGCAGGGTTACGGTACGAGCAGTACTTC
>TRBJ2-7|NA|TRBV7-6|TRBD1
CASSLNPTTGTGFYEQYF
TGTGCCAGCAGCCTAAACCCAACCACCGGGACAGGATTTTACGAGCAGTACTTC
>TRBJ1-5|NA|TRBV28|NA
CASSLPDRWGGNQPQHF
TGTGCCAGCAGTTTACCTGACAGGTGGGGTGGCAATCAGCCCCAGCATTTT
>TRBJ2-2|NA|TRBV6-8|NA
CASSLPRTGELFF
TGTGCCAGCAGTCTCCCAAGGACCGGGGAGCTGTTTTTT
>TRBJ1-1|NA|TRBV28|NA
CASSPRQNTEAFF
TGTGCCAGCAGTCCTCGACAGAACACTGAAGCTTTCTTT
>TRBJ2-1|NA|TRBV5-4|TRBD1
CASSLGGDRDNEQFF
TGTGCCAGCAGCTTGGGAGGGGACAGAGACAATGAGCAGTTCTTC
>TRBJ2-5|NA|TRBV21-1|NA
CASSKNEGSAQYF
TGTGCCAGCAGCAAAAATGAAGGATCTGCCCAGTACTTC
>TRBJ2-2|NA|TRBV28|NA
CASTETGELFF
TGTGCCAGCACTGAAACCGGGGAGCTGTTTTTT
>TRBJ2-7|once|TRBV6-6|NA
CASSYGTEQYF
TGTGCCAGCAGTTACGGGACGGAGCAGTACTTC
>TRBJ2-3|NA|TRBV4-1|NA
CASSQPILGDTDTQYF
TGCGCCAGCAGCCAACCCATTTTGGGGGACACAGATACGCAGTATTTT
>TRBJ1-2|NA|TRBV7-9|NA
CASSLVHRDSYTF
TGTGCCAGCAGCTTAGTCCACAGGGATAGCTACACCTTC